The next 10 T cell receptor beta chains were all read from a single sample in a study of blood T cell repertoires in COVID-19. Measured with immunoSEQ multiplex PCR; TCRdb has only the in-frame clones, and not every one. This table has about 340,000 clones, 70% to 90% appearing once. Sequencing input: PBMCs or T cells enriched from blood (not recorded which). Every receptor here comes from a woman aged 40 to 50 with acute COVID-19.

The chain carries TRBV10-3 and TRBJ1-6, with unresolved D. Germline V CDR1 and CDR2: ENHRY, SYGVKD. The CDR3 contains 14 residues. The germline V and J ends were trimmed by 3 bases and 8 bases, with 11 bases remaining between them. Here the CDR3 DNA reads TGTGCCATCAGTGAAAGGGAGTCGGATTCACCCCTCCACTTT. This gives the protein CAISERESDSPLHF.

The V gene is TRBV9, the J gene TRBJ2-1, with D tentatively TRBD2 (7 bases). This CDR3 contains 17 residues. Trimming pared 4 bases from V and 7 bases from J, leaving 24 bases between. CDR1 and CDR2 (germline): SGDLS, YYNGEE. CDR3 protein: CASSPEVWGAGVNEQFF. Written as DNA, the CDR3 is TGTGCCAGCAGCCCGGAGGTCTGGGGGGCGGGGGTGAATGAGCAGTTCTTC.

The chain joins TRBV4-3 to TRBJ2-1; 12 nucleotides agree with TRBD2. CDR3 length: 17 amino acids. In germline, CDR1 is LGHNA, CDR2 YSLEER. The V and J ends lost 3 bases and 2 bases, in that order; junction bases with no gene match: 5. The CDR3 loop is CASSQELAGGTYNEQFF. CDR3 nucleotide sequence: TGCGCCAGCAGCCAGGAACTAGCGGGAGGAACCTACAATGAGCAGTTCTTC.

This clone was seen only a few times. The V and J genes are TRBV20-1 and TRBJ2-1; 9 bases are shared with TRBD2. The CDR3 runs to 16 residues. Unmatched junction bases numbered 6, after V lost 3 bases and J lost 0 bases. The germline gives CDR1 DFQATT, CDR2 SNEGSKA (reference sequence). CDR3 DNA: TGCAGTGCTAGTCCCGTTAGCGGGAGCTCCTACAATGAGCAGTTCTTC. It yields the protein CSASPVSGSSYNEQFF.

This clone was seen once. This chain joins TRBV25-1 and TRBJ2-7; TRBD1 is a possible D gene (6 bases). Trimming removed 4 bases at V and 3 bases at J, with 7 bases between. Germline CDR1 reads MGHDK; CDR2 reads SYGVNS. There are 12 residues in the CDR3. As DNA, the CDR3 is TGTGCCAGCAGTGGGGGGCTCTACGAGCAGTACTTC. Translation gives CASSGGLYEQYF.

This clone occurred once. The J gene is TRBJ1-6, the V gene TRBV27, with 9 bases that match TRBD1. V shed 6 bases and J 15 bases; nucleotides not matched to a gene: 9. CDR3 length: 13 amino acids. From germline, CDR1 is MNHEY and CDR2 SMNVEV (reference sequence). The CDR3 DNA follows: TGTGCCAGCAGCCTGCGGGACAGGGCATACCTCCACTTT. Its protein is CASSLRDRAYLHF.

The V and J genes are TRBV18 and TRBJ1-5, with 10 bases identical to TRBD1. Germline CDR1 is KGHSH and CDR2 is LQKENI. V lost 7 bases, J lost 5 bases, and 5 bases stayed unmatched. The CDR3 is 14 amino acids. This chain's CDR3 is CASFRDRGDQPQHF. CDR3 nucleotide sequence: TGTGCCAGCTTCCGGGACAGGGGAGATCAGCCCCAGCATTTT.

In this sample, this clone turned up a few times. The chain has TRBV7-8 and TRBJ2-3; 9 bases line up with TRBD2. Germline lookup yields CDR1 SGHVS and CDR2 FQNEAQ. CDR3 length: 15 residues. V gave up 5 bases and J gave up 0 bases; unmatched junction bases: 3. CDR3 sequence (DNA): TGTGCCAGCAGCCTTAGCGGGAGTAGCACAGATACGCAGTATTTT. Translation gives CASSLSGSSTDTQYF.

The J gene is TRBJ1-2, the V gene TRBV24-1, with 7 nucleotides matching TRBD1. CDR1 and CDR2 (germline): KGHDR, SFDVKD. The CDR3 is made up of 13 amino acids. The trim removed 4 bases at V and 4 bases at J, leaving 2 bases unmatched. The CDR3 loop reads CATSEKGAYGYTF. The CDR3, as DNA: TGTGCCACCAGTGAAAAGGGGGCCTATGGCTACACCTTC.

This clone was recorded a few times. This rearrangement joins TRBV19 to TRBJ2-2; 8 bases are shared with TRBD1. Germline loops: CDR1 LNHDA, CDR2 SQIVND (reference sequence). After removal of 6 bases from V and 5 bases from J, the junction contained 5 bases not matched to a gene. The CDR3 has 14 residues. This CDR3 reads CASRWGQATGELFF. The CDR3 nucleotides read TGTGCCAGTAGGTGGGGACAGGCTACCGGGGAGCTGTTTTTT. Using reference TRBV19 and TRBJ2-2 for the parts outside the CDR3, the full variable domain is DGGITQSPKYLFRKEGQNVTLSCEQNLNHDAMYWYRQDPGQGLRLIYYSQIVNDFQKGDIAEGYSVSREKKESFPLTVTSAQKNPTAFYLCASRWGQATGELFFGEGSRLTVL.